This entry describes one T cell receptor beta chain. The data stem from a study of blood T cell repertoires in COVID-19. Study summary: Specimens from acute and convalescent COVID-19 originated in the United States, Italy and Spain. Nucleic acid was either cDNA or gDNA, and it came from T cells, B-cell-depleted T cells, or PBMCs.

The CDR3 has 17 residues. CDR1 and CDR2 (germline): LNHNV, YYDKDF (reference sequence). Germline trimming cut 0 bases from V and 5 bases from J; bases unmatched to any gene: 8. Source study methods: Cell counts per sample came from amplifying reference gene primers. Profiled with immunoSEQ multiplex PCR; TCRdb holds only in-frame clones, not every one. V, J and clone size are those of that table, while D and trimming were read from the DNA. Of under 150,000 clones in the sample, around 81% were seen once. The sequenced sample consisted of peripheral blood. The V and J genes are TRBV15 and TRBJ2-3; 10 nucleotides line up with TRBD2. The TCR originated in a woman aged 55-69 years with active or convalescent COVID-19. The CDR3 reads CATSREPSGRVGDTQYF. CDR3 coding DNA: TGTGCCACCAGCAGAGAACCCAGCGGGAGGGTGGGAGATACGCAGTATTTT.